Sequencing of this T cell receptor (beta chain) was carried out in a study of PD-L1 blockade in urothelial cancer. The wider study: A median of roughly 130,000 T cells was found in the blood samples.

The sample's time point: peripheral blood 6 weeks after treatment start. Patients suffered from locally advanced or metastatic urothelial carcinoma. The CDR3 is 12 residues long. Germline CDR1 reads LNHDA; CDR2 reads SQIVND (reference sequence). The V gene lost 9 bases and the J gene lost 0 bases, with 6 bases spanning the gap. General study results and limits: Expansion of tumor-associated blood clones at 3 weeks was greater in durable-benefit patients.

With respect to this clone: What it binds is unknown.

Data came from immunoSEQ multiplex PCR; TCRdb stores just in-frame clones and leaves some out. The sample gives about 38,000 clones, 75% to 90% of which show up once; roughly 23% is in the top ten. This specimen was PBMCs, taken around atezolizumab (anti-PD-L1) treatment. The clonotype originates from a man aged 60 to 75 with urothelial cancer. The chain uses TRBV19 and TRBJ1-5; D not resolved. The CDR3: CASRFSNQPQHF. CDR3 bases: TGTGCCAGCCGGTTTAGCAATCAGCCCCAGCATTTT.